A selection of T cell receptor beta chains follows, all from one sample in a study of radiotherapy plus CTLA-4 blockade in lung cancer. Method: immunoSEQ multiplex PCR; TCRdb's copy keeps in-frame clones and lacks some. The sample includes 75,000 to 100,000 clones, 80% to 90% seen only once; the top ten take 4.9%. The source material was peripheral blood, sampled from a patient treated with radiotherapy plus ipilimumab. These receptors came from a human donor with non-small cell lung cancer that progressed on radiotherapy plus ipilimumab. Each CDR3 is given with its conserved first and last residue. Each record gives: CDR3 length, J gene, D gene, clone size, V gene, CDR3 DNA, CDR3 protein. The D gene is left open where the match is weak. Only some rows state a clone size, as once, few, many or a class for expanded clones.

14	TRBJ1-4	TRBD1	.	TRBV7-9	TGTGCCAGCAGCTTCGACAGGGGTGGCGAAAAACTGTTTTTT	CASSFDRGGEKLFF
20	TRBJ2-4	TRBD1	.	TRBV5-1	TGCGCCAGCAGCTTGGCCAGGACAGGGTCATGTCTAGTAGCCAAAAACATTCAGTACTTC	CASSLARTGSCLVAKNIQYF
17	TRBJ2-1	.	.	TRBV18	TGTGCCAGCTCACCACCACGGGACGGACCGGTACATGCTGAGCAGTTCTTC	CASSPPRDGPVHAEQFF
14	TRBJ2-7	.	few	TRBV5-6	TGTGCCAGCAGCTTTTCGGGACGGAACTACGAGCAGTACTTC	CASSFSGRNYEQYF
11	TRBJ1-2	.	medium-sized	TRBV28	TGTGCCAGCAGTCAGGGCTATGGCTACACCTTC	CASSQGYGYTF
16	TRBJ1-2	.	few	TRBV19	TGTGCCAGTAGTCCCATTTTTGTGAGGTCTAACTATGGCTACACCTTC	CASSPIFVRSNYGYTF
16	TRBJ1-3	.	.	TRBV5-1	TGCGCCAGCAGCCCCGGACAGACCTTCTCTGGAAACACCATATATTTT	CASSPGQTFSGNTIYF
14	TRBJ1-2	TRBD1	.	TRBV30	TGTGCCTGGAGTCACCAGGGGGATAACTATGGCTACACCTTC	CAWSHQGDNYGYTF
14	TRBJ1-1	.	.	TRBV11-3	TGTGCCAGCAGCTTCGGTGGTGCTAACACTGAAGCTTTCTTT	CASSFGGANTEAFF
16	TRBJ2-2	.	.	TRBV30	TGTGCCTGGAGTGTACAACGGCTAGCAGACACCGGGGAGCTGTTTTTT	CAWSVQRLADTGELFF
14	TRBJ1-3	TRBD1	.	TRBV30	TGTGCCTGGAGGACGACAGGGGCTGGAAACACCATATATTTT	CAWRTTGAGNTIYF
20	TRBJ2-6	TRBD1	.	TRBV2	TGTGCCACGCTCCCGGGACAGGGCATTTCCGCGGAGTCTGGGGCCAACGTCCTGACTTTC	CATLPGQGISAESGANVLTF
15	TRBJ2-2	.	.	TRBV6-4	TGTGCCAGCAGTCCCGACTCCGCGTCTCCCGGGGAGCTGTTTTTT	CASSPDSASPGELFF
17	TRBJ2-2	.	.	TRBV4-1	TGCGCCAGCAGCCAAGATTTAGGAGGGCGCGCTACCGGGGAGCTGTTTTTT	CASSQDLGGRATGELFF
16	TRBJ2-1	TRBD2	once	TRBV4-2	TGTGCCAGCAGCCAAGTGCCTAGCGGGACGACAGTTGAGCAGTTCTTC	CASSQVPSGTTVEQFF
15	TRBJ1-1	.	.	TRBV18	TGTGCCAGCTCACCATTTTCGGGGGTAGGCTCTGAAGCTTTCTTT	CASSPFSGVGSEAFF
15	TRBJ2-7	TRBD2	.	TRBV29-1	TGCAGCGCGTCATTAGCGGGGGGGAGCTCCTACGAGCAGTACTTC	CSASLAGGSSYEQYF
13	TRBJ2-1	TRBD2	once	TRBV27	TGTGCCAGCAGTTTGGGGGGGGAGATTGAGCAGTTCTTC	CASSLGGEIEQFF
13	TRBJ2-7	.	.	TRBV30	TGTGCCTGGAGGGGGCTAACTTCCTACGAGCAGTACTTC	CAWRGLTSYEQYF
13	TRBJ1-1	.	few	TRBV7-9	TGTGCCAGCAGCTTAGACACATCCAGGGAAGCTTTCTTT	CASSLDTSREAFF
13	TRBJ2-1	.	.	TRBV6-1	TGTGCCAGCAGGGAAGTAACAGGGAGTGAGCAGTTCTTC	CASREVTGSEQFF
16	TRBJ2-7	.	.	TRBV12-5	TGTGCTAGTGGTTTGTTCCCCGTGGGCGGCTGGTACGAGCAGTACTTC	CASGLFPVGGWYEQYF
15	TRBJ2-1	TRBD2	.	TRBV19	TGTGCCAGTAGTCCGACCTCCGGGACTAGAAATGAGCAGTTCTTC	CASSPTSGTRNEQFF
15	TRBJ1-2	TRBD1	.	TRBV6-1	TGTGCCAGCCTGGGGGGGACAGCGTATGGATATGGCTACACCTTC	CASLGGTAYGYGYTF
14	TRBJ2-1	TRBD2	.	TRBV10-3	TGTGCCATCAGGACTAGCGGGGTATACAATGAGCAGTTCTTC	CAIRTSGVYNEQFF
13	TRBJ2-7	.	.	TRBV15	TGTGCCACCAGCTATGAGGGGGGGGCCGAGCAGTACTTC	CATSYEGGAEQYF
16	TRBJ2-1	TRBD2	.	TRBV9	TGTGCCAGCAGCGTAGCCCGGCTAGCGGGAGGAGATGAGCAGTTCTTC	CASSVARLAGGDEQFF
13	TRBJ1-1	TRBD1	once	TRBV7-3	TGTGCCAGCAGCAGGACAGGGGACACTGAAGCTTTCTTT	CASSRTGDTEAFF
13	TRBJ2-1	.	.	TRBV7-3	TGTGCCAGCAGCTTAATCTTGGGCAATGAGCAGTTCTTC	CASSLILGNEQFF
14	TRBJ2-7	.	.	TRBV27	TGTGCCAGCAGTTCTTTTGGGGGGTTCTACGAGCAGTACTTC	CASSSFGGFYEQYF
13	TRBJ1-1	TRBD1	once	TRBV30	TGTGCCTGGAGTCCCGGGACAGGGAACGAAGCTTTCTTT	CAWSPGTGNEAFF
14	TRBJ2-7	TRBD2	.	TRBV5-1	TGCGCCAGCAGACGGGAGGCATCGGGCTACGAGCAGTACTTC	CASRREASGYEQYF
17	TRBJ2-2	.	.	TRBV5-4	TGTGCCAGCAGCCCCGACCAACGTCTGCATAACACCGGGGAGCTGTTTTTT	CASSPDQRLHNTGELFF
16	TRBJ1-3	.	.	TRBV18	TGTGCCAGCTCACCACTCGATCTTACCTCTGGAAACACCATATATTTT	CASSPLDLTSGNTIYF
14	TRBJ2-5	.	once	TRBV5-8	TGTGCCAGCAGCCGCGGGGTAATCCAAGAGACCCAGTACTTC	CASSRGVIQETQYF
14	TRBJ2-7	.	once	TRBV29-1	TGCAGCGTCCCGGACAGGAGAGGAGGGTACGAGCAGTACTTC	CSVPDRRGGYEQYF
14	TRBJ1-1	.	.	TRBV11-1	TGTGCCAGCAGCAGACAGACAACCAACACTGAAGCTTTCTTT	CASSRQTTNTEAFF
14	TRBJ2-5	.	.	TRBV7-6	TGTGCCAGCACCAAACAACAGGGCCTGGAGACCCAGTACTTC	CASTKQQGLETQYF
15	TRBJ2-1	TRBD2	.	TRBV18	TGTGCCAGCTCACCCGAGACTAGCGGATACAATGTGCAGTTCTTC	CASSPETSGYNVQFF
16	TRBJ1-5	.	.	TRBV2	TGTGCCAGCAGTGACTCGACAGGAAAGGGAGGTCAGCCCCAGCATTTT	CASSDSTGKGGQPQHF
14	TRBJ1-4	.	.	TRBV9	TGTGCCAGCAGCGTGGGACAATCCAATGAAAAACTGTTTTTT	CASSVGQSNEKLFF
13	TRBJ1-1	.	.	TRBV6-5	TGTGCCATCCGGGGGGCCATTACGGGTGAAGCTTTCTTT	CAIRGAITGEAFF
14	TRBJ1-4	.	.	TRBV19	TGTGCCAGTAGTATTAGGACAGATAATGAAAAACTGTTTTTT	CASSIRTDNEKLFF